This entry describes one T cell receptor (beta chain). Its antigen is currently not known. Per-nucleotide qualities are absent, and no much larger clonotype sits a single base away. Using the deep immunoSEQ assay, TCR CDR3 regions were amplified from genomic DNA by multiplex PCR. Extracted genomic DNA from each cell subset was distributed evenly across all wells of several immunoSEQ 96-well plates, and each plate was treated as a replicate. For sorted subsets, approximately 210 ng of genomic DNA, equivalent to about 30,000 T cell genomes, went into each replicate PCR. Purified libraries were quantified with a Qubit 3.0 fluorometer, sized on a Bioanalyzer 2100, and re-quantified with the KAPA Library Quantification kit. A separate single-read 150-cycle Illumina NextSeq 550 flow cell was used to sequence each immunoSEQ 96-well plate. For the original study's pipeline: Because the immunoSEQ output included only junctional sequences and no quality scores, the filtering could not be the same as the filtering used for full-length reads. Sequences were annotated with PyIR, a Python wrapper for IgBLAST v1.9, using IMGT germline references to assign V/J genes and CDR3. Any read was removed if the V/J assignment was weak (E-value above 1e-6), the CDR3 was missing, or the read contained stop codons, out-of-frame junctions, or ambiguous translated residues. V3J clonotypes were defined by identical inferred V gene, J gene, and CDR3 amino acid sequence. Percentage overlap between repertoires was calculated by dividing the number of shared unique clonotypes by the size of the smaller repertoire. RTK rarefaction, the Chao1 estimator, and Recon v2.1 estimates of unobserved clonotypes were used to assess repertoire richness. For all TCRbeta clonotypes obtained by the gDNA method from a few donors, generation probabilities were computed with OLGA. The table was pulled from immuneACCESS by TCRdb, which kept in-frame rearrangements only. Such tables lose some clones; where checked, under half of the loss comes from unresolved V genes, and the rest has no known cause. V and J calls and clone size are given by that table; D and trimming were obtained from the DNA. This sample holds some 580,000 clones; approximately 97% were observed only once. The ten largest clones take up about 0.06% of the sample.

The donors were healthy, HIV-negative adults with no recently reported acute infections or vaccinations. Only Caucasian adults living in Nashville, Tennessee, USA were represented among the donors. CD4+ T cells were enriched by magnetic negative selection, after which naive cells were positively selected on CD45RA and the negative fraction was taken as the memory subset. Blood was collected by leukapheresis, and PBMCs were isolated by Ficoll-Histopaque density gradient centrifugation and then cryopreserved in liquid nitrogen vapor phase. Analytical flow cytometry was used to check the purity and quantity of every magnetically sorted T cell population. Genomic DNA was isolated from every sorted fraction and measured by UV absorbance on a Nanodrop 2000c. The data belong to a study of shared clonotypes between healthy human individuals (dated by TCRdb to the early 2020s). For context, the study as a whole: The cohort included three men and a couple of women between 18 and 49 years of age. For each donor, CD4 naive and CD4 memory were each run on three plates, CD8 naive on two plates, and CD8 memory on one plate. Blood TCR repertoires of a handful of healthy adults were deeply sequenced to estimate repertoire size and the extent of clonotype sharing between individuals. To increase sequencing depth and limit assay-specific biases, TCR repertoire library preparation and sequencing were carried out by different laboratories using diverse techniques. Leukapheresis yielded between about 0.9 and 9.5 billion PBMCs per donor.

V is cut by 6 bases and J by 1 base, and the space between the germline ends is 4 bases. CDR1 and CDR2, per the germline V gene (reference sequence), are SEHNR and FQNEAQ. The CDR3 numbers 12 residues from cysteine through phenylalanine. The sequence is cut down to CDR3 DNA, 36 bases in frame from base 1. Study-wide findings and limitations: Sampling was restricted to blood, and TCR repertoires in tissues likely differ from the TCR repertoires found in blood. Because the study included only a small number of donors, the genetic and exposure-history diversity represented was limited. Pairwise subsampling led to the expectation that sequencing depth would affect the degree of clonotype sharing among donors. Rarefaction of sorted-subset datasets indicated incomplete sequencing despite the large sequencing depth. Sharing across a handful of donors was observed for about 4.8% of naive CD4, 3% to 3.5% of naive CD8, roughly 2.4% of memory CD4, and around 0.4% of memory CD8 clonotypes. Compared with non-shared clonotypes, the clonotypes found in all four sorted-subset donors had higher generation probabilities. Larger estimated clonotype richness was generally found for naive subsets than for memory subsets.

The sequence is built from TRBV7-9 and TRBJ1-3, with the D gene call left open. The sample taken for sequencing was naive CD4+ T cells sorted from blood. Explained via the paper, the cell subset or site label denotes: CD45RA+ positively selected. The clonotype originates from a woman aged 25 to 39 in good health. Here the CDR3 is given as CASRRSGNTIYF. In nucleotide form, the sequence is TGTGCCAGCAGACGGTCTGGAAACACCATATATTTT.